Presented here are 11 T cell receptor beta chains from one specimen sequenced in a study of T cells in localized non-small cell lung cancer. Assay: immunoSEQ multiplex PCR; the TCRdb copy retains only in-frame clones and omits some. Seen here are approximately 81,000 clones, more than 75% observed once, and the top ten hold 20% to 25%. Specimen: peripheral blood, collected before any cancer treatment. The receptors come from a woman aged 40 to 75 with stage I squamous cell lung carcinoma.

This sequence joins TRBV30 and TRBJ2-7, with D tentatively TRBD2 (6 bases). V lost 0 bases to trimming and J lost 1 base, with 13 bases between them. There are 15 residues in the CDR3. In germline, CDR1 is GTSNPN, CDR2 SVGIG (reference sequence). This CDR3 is CAWSVHGGGSYEQYF. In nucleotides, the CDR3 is TGTGCCTGGAGTGTACACGGCGGAGGGTCCTACGAGCAGTACTTC.

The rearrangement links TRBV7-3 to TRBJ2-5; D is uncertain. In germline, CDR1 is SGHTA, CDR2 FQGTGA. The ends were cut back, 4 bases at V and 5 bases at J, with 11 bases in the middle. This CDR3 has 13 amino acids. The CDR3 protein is CASSYGSSETQYF. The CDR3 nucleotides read TGTGCCAGCAGCTACGGATCATCGGAGACCCAGTACTTC.

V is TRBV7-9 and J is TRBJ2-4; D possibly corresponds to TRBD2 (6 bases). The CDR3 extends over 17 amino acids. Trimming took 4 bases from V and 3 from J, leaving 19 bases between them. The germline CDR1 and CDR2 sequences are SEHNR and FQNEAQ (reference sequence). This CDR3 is CASSSMGLVEGKNIQYF. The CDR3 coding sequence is TGTGCCAGCAGCTCGATGGGACTCGTCGAGGGCAAAAACATTCAGTACTTC.

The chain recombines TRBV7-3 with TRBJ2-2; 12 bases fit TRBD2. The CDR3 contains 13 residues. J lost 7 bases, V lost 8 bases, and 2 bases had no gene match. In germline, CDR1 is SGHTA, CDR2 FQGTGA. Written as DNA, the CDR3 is TGTGCCAGCCGGACTAGCGGGGTCGGGGAGCTGTTTTTT. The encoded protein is CASRTSGVGELFF.

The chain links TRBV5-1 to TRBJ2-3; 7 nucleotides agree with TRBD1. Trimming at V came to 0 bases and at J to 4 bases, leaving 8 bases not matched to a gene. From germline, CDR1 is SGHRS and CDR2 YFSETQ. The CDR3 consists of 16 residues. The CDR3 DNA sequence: TGCGCCAGCAGCTTGGGAGGGACAGCTTCGGCAGATACGCAGTATTTT. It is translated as CASSLGGTASADTQYF.

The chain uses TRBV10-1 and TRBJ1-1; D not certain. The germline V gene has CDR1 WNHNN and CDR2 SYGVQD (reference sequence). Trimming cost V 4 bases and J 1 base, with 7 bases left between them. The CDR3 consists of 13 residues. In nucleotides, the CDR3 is TGCGCCAGCAGTGCACAGCCGAACACTGAAGCTTTCTTT. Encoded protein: CASSAQPNTEAFF.

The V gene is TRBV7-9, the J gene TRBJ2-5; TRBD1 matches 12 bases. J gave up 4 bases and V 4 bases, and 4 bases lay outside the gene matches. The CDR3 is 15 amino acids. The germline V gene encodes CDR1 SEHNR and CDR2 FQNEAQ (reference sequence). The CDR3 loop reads CASSWGTGGLETQYF. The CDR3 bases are TGTGCCAGCAGCTGGGGGACAGGGGGCTTAGAGACCCAGTACTTC.

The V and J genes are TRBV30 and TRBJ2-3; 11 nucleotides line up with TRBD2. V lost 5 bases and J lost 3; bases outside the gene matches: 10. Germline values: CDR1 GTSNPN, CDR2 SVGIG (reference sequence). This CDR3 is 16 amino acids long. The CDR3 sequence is CAWERWLAGGTDTQYF. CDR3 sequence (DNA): TGTGCCTGGGAGAGATGGTTAGCGGGGGGGACAGATACGCAGTATTTT.

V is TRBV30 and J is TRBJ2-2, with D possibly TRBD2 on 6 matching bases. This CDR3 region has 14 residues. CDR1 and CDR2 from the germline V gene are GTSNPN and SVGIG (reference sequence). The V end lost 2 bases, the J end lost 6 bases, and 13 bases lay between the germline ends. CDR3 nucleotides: TGTGCCTGGAGTCGAGGAGGGTTATCCGGGGAGCTGTTTTTT. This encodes CAWSRGGLSGELFF.

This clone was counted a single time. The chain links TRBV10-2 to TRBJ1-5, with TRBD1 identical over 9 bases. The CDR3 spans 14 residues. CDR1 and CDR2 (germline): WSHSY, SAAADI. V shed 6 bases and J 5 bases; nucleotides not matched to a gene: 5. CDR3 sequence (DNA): TGCGCCAGCAGACAGGGGGCGAGGGATCAGCCCCAGCATTTT. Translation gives CASRQGARDQPQHF.

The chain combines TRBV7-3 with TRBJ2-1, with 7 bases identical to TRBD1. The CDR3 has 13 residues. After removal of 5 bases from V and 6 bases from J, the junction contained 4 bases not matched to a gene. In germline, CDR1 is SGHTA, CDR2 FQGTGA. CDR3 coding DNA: TGTGCCAGCAGCGCCGGACAGGCCAATGAGCAGTTCTTC. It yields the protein CASSAGQANEQFF.